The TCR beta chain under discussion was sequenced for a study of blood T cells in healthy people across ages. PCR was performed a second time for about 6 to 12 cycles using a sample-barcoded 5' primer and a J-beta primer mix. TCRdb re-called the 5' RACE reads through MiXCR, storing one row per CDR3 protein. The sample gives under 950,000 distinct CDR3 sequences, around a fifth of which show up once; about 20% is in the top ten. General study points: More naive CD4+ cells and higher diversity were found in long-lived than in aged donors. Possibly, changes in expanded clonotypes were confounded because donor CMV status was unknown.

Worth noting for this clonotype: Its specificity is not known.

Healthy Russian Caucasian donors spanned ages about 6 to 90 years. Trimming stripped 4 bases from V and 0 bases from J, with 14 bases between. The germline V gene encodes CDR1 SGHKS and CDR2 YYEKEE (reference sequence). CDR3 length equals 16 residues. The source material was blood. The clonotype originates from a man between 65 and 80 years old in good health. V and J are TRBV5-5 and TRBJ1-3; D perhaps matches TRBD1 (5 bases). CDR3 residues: CASSTGPSSSGNTIYF. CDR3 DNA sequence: TGTGCCAGCAGCACGGGACCGTCGAGCTCTGGAAACACCATATATTTT. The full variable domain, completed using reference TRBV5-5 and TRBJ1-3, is DAGVTQSPTHLIKTRGQQVTLRCSPISGHKSVSWYQQVLGQGPQFIFQYYEKEERGRGNFPDRFSARQFPNYSSELNVNALLLGDSALYLCASSTGPSSSGNTIYFGEGSWLTVV.